Listed below are T cell receptor beta chains from one sample, sequenced in a study of T cell repertoires in cytomegalovirus infection. MiXCR, applied by TCRdb to the reads, yields one record per CDR3 protein. The sample includes roughly 230,000 distinct CDR3 sequences, over 20% of them seen just once. The sequenced sample was CD8+ T cells from PBMCs. Source of these receptors: a human donor in good health (CMV status not recorded). Some clones in this sample may be carry-over from other donors' samples. Both conserved end residues are part of each CDR3. Each record gives: J gene, V gene, D gene, clone size, CDR3 protein, CDR3 DNA. D genes are given only for firm matches. Rows may omit the clone size; those that give it use once, few, many or a size class.

TRBJ2-7 TRBV12-3/TRBV12-4 - - CASSFRPGNYEQYF TGTGCCAGCAGTTTTCGTCCAGGGAACTACGAGCAGTACTTC
TRBJ2-1 TRBV7-6 - many CASGAGGGPGFEQFF TGTGCCAGCGGAGCGGGCGGGGGCCCGGGATTTGAGCAGTTCTTC
TRBJ2-1 TRBV12-3/TRBV12-4 TRBD1 many CASSQRSLQGKYYNEQFF TGTGCCAGCAGTCAACGTAGCCTACAGGGGAAGTACTACAATGAGCAGTTCTTC
TRBJ2-2 TRBV7-9 TRBD2 many CASSHPLTGGTGELFF TGTGCCAGCAGCCATCCCCTTACGGGGGGCACCGGGGAGCTGTTTTTT
TRBJ2-3 TRBV28 TRBD2 few CASSLGLAFRTDTQYF TGTGCCAGCAGTTTGGGACTAGCGTTTCGCACAGATACGCAGTATTTT
TRBJ2-3 TRBV7-2 - few CASSSFLGATDTQYF TGTGCCAGCAGCTCCTTTCTTGGGGCCACAGATACGCAGTATTTT
TRBJ1-1 TRBV12-3/TRBV12-4 - few CASTGMNTEAFF TGTGCCAGCACAGGGATGAACACTGAAGCTTTCTTT
TRBJ1-2 TRBV28 - many CASSLLGGGSLMYGYTF TGTGCCAGCAGTTTATTGGGGGGCGGTAGCCTTATGTATGGCTACACCTTC
TRBJ2-2 TRBV29-1 - - CSATALTGELFF TGCAGCGCTACAGCGTTGACCGGGGAGCTGTTTTTT
TRBJ1-1 TRBV2 - once CASRRQEGGAFF TGTGCCAGCAGGCGACAGGAGGGGGGAGCTTTCTTT
TRBJ2-3 TRBV7-2 - many CASSSGLASTDTQYF TGTGCCAGCAGCTCAGGACTGGCTAGCACAGATACGCAGTATTTT
TRBJ2-2 TRBV27 - many CASSVVGAGELFF TGTGCCAGCAGTGTGGTGGGAGCCGGGGAGCTGTTTTTT
TRBJ2-5 TRBV2 TRBD2 few CASSGHPAGVQETQYF TGTGCCAGCAGTGGCCATCCAGCGGGGGTCCAAGAGACCCAGTACTTC
TRBJ2-5 TRBV7-8 - - CASQHRNYQETQYF TGTGCCAGCCAGCACAGGAACTACCAAGAGACCCAGTACTTC
TRBJ2-3 TRBV12-3/TRBV12-4 - many CASSVDSDTQYF TGTGCCAGCAGTGTCGATTCAGATACGCAGTATTTT
TRBJ2-3 TRBV28 TRBD2 - CASSTPGTSGGTTDRQYF TGTGCCAGCAGTACACCGGGGACTAGCGGGGGGACCACAGATAGGCAGTATTTT
TRBJ2-2 TRBV7-9 TRBD2 - CASSYTLAGSDGELFF TGTGCCAGCAGCTATACTCTAGCGGGGAGCGACGGGGAGCTGTTTTTT
TRBJ2-1 TRBV7-9 TRBD1 - CASSLGTGPVTNEQFF TGTGCCAGCAGCCTAGGGACAGGGCCCGTAACCAATGAGCAGTTCTTC
TRBJ2-7 TRBV5-4 TRBD1 few CASSNPGGTGSEDEQYF TGTGCCAGCAGCAATCCAGGGGGGACAGGGAGTGAAGACGAGCAGTACTTC
TRBJ2-3 TRBV2 TRBD2 - CASSESRGGETDTQYF TGTGCCAGCAGTGAATCTCGCGGGGGGGAGACAGATACGCAGTATTTT
TRBJ2-5 TRBV12-3/TRBV12-4 TRBD2 - CASSLTSGARGQYF TGTGCCAGCAGTTTGACTAGCGGGGCCAGGGGCCAGTACTTC
TRBJ2-3 TRBV7-8 - few CASSLVWGGTDTQYF TGTGCCAGCAGCTTAGTTTGGGGGGGCACAGATACGCAGTATTTT
TRBJ1-6 TRBV27 - - CASSFPVGGSPLHF TGTGCCAGCAGTTTCCCTGTAGGGGGTTCACCCCTCCACTTT
TRBJ1-2 TRBV29-1 TRBD1 few CSVEWLGQGGGYTF TGCAGCGTTGAATGGTTGGGACAGGGAGGCGGCTACACCTTC
TRBJ1-4 TRBV29-1 - - CSVAKDSNEKLFF TGCAGCGTTGCCAAGGACAGTAATGAAAAACTGTTTTTT
TRBJ2-7 TRBV20-1 TRBD2 many CSALRTSGPEQYF TGCAGTGCTCTACGGACTAGCGGGCCCGAGCAGTACTTC
TRBJ2-7 TRBV7-8 TRBD1 many CASTLLWTGYYEQYF TGTGCCAGCACTTTGTTGTGGACAGGCTACTACGAGCAGTACTTC
TRBJ2-1 TRBV12-3/TRBV12-4 - - CASSFGISSYNEQFF TGTGCCAGCAGTTTTGGTATTAGCTCCTACAATGAGCAGTTCTTC
TRBJ2-7 TRBV28 - - CASSFGGSPDYEQYF TGTGCCAGCAGTTTTGGAGGGAGCCCGGATTACGAGCAGTACTTC
TRBJ2-4 TRBV28 - many CASSLQGTDKNIQYF TGTGCCAGCAGTTTACAGGGAACGGACAAAAACATTCAGTACTTC
TRBJ1-1 TRBV7-2 TRBD1 - CASSLILHDRVAEAFF TGTGCCAGCAGCTTAATTCTTCATGACAGGGTCGCTGAAGCTTTCTTT
TRBJ2-1 TRBV4-1 - many CASSPRQLGYNEQFF TGCGCCAGCAGCCCTCGACAGCTAGGCTACAATGAGCAGTTCTTC
TRBJ2-1 TRBV4-1 TRBD1 few CASTSTGGPSSYNEQFF TGCGCCAGCACGTCAACAGGGGGCCCTAGCTCCTACAATGAGCAGTTCTTC
TRBJ2-7 TRBV11-2 - - CASSLGGGGNEQYF TGTGCCAGCAGCCTGGGAGGGGGGGGGAATGAGCAGTACTTC